The clone carrying this T cell receptor (beta chain) has just a few counts. Its antigen remains unidentified. The entry originates in a study of blood T cells in healthy people across ages. Whole-study results and caveats: The lack of PBMC sorting stopped any conclusive naive versus antigen-experienced comparison. Per million T cells, TCR beta diversity dropped roughly linearly as age increased.

A J-beta primer mix and a sample-barcoded 5' primer were used in a second PCR of about 7 to 12 cycles. Each CDR3 protein is one row after TCRdb ran MiXCR on the 5' RACE reads. The repertoire holds over 550,000 distinct CDR3 sequences, roughly 31% seen once, with around a sixth in the top ten. The CDR3 covers 14 residues. V gave up 5 bases and J gave up 0 bases, with 10 bases separating them. Germline V CDR1 and CDR2: MDHEN, SYDVKM. The genes are TRBV28 and TRBJ1-1; D gene ambiguous. Sequenced sample: blood. The sequence was obtained from a woman aged 80 or over in good health. The CDR3 loop is CASSLKLMNTEAFF. CDR3 coding DNA: TGTGCCAGCAGTCTCAAGCTCATGAACACTGAAGCTTTCTTT.